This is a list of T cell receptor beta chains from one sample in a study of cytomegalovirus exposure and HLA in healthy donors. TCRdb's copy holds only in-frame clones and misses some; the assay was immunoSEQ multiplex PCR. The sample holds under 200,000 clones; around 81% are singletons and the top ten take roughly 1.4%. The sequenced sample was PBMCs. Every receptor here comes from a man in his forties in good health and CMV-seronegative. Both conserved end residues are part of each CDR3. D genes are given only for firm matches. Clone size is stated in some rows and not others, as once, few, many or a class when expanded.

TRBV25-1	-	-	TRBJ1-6	CASSEWAGRGYNSPLHF	TGTGCCAGCAGTGAATGGGCCGGGAGGGGTTATAATTCACCCCTCCACTTT
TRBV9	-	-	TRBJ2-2	CASSPLKRWDTGELFF	TGTGCCAGCAGCCCCCTGAAGAGGTGGGACACCGGGGAGCTGTTTTTT
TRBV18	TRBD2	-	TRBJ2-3	CASSPIRTSGGEDTQYF	TGTGCCAGCTCACCAATCCGGACTAGCGGGGGGGAGGATACGCAGTATTTT
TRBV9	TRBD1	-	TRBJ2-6	CASSVVRDRAISGANVLTF	TGTGCCAGCAGCGTAGTTCGGGACAGGGCAATCTCTGGGGCCAACGTCCTGACTTTC
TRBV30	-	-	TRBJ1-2	CAWTFSGTYIGYTF	TGTGCCTGGACCTTCTCCGGGACATACATCGGCTACACCTTC
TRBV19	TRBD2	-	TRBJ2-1	CASRNSGGRYNEQFF	TGTGCCAGTAGAAATTCGGGGGGGAGATACAATGAGCAGTTCTTC
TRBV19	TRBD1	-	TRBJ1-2	CASSIKGQGLLNYGYTF	TGTGCCAGTAGTATAAAGGGACAGGGGCTCCTTAACTATGGCTACACCTTC
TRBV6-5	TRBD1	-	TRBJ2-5	CASSPGTGNRKTQYF	TGTGCCAGCAGTCCCGGGACAGGGAATCGAAAGACCCAGTACTTC
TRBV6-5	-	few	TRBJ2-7	CASSPFQGPYEQYF	TGTGCCAGCAGTCCATTCCAGGGCCCCTACGAGCAGTACTTC
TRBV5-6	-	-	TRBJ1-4	CASSLEEGRGEKLFF	TGTGCCAGCAGCTTGGAAGAAGGACGGGGTGAAAAACTGTTTTTT
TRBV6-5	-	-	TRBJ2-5	CASSYSGAGVETQYF	TGTGCCAGCAGTTACTCGGGGGCGGGAGTGGAGACCCAGTACTTC
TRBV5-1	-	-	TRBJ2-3	CASSFLAGASTDTQYF	TGCGCCAGCAGCTTCTTGGCGGGGGCTAGCACAGATACGCAGTATTTT
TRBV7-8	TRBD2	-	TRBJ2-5	CASSLSRREDPSETQYF	TGTGCCAGCAGCTTAAGTCGGCGGGAGGACCCCTCAGAGACCCAGTACTTC
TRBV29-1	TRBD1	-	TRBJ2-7	CSVEDRGLYEQYF	TGCAGCGTTGAGGACAGGGGTCTTTACGAGCAGTACTTC
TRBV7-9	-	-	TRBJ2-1	CASSLARDYNEQFF	TGTGCCAGCAGCTTAGCGAGGGACTACAATGAGCAGTTCTTC
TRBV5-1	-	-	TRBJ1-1	CASSLLPRGNTEAFF	TGCGCCAGCAGCTTGCTCCCGCGGGGGAACACTGAAGCTTTCTTT
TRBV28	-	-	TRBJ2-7	CASSSSVGSPYEQYF	TGTGCCAGCAGTTCGTCCGTGGGGAGTCCCTACGAGCAGTACTTC
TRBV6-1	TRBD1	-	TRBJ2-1	CASSGRTGDYNEQFF	TGTGCCAGCAGTGGGAGGACAGGGGACTACAATGAGCAGTTCTTC
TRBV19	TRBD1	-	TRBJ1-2	CASSTHRGGYTF	TGTGCCAGTAGTACCCACAGGGGTGGCTACACCTTC
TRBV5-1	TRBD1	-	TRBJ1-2	CASSPQRGQNYGYTF	TGCGCCAGCAGCCCCCAACGGGGACAGAACTATGGCTACACCTTC
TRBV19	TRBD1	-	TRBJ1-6	CASSPRDRGENSPLHF	TGTGCCAGTAGTCCCCGGGACAGGGGAGAGAATTCACCCCTCCACTTT
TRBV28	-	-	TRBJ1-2	CASSFAGEGYGYTF	TGTGCCAGCAGTTTTGCAGGGGAGGGCTATGGCTACACCTTC
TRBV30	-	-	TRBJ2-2	CAWSVLASGELFF	TGTGCCTGGAGTGTCCTAGCGTCCGGGGAGCTGTTTTTT
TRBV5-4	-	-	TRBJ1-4	CASSTRGSGEKLFF	TGTGCCAGCAGCACCCGGGGGTCTGGGGAAAAACTGTTTTTT
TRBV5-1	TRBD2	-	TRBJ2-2	CASSFSGRTSGMMTGELFF	TGCGCCAGCAGCTTCTCTGGTAGGACTAGCGGGATGATGACCGGGGAGCTGTTTTTT
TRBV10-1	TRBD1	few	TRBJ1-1	CASSYLRDRGPTEAFF	TGCGCCAGCAGTTATCTCCGGGACAGGGGGCCAACTGAAGCTTTCTTT
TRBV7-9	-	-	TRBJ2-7	CASSFDGNRYEQYF	TGTGCCAGCAGCTTCGACGGGAATCGCTACGAGCAGTACTTC
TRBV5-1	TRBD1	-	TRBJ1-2	CASSLAAGGNYGYTF	TGCGCCAGCAGCTTGGCGGCAGGGGGGAACTATGGCTACACCTTC
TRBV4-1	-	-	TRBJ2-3	CASSRDTSTDTQYF	TGCGCCAGCAGCCGGGACACAAGCACAGATACGCAGTATTTT
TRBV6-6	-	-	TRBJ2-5	CASSNRDGGVQETQYF	TGTGCCAGCAGCAACCGGGACGGAGGGGTTCAAGAGACCCAGTACTTC
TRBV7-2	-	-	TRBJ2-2	CASSFYQGGGELFF	TGTGCCAGCAGCTTCTATCAGGGTGGCGGGGAGCTGTTTTTT
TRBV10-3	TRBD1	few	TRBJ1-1	CAISEWTGNTEAFF	TGTGCCATCAGTGAGTGGACAGGGAACACTGAAGCTTTCTTT
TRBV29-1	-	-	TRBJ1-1	CSVAFGGGTEAFF	TGCAGCGTTGCGTTTGGGGGGGGCACTGAAGCTTTCTTT
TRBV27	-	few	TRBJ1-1	CASRSGHMNTEAFF	TGTGCCAGCAGATCGGGACACATGAACACTGAAGCTTTCTTT
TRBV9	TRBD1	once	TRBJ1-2	CASSVMDREFYGYTF	TGTGCCAGCAGCGTAATGGACAGGGAGTTCTATGGCTACACCTTC
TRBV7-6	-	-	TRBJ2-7	CASSLWGRSGSRHEQYF	TGTGCCAGCAGCTTATGGGGCAGGAGTGGAAGTCGTCACGAGCAGTACTTC
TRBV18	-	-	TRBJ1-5	CASSPAGRLSNQPQHF	TGTGCCAGCTCACCAGCGGGACGGCTTAGCAATCAGCCCCAGCATTTT
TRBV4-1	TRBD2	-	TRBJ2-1	CASSPGGEGRNEQFF	TGCGCCAGCAGCCCGGGAGGGGAGGGGCGCAATGAGCAGTTCTTC
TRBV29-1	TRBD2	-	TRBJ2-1	CSVESGRAGAYNEQFF	TGCAGCGTTGAAAGCGGGAGGGCCGGCGCCTACAATGAGCAGTTCTTC
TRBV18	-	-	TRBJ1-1	CASSVERTEAFF	TGTGCCAGCTCGGTCGAGCGCACTGAAGCTTTCTTT
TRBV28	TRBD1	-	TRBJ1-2	CASKTPGQGKLYTF	TGTGCCAGCAAAACCCCGGGACAGGGAAAGCTATACACCTTC
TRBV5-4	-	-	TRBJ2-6	CASSLTDNSGANGLTF	TGTGCCAGCAGCTTAACGGACAACTCTGGGGCCAACGGCCTGACTTTC
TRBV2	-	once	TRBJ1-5	CASSGTDSNQPQHF	TGTGCCAGCAGTGGGACAGATAGCAATCAGCCCCAGCATTTT
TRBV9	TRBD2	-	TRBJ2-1	CASSRGVYNEQFF	TGTGCCAGCAGCCGGGGGGTTTACAATGAGCAGTTCTTC
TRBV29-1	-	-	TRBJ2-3	CSVEDENRAHTDTQYF	TGCAGCGTTGAAGATGAGAACAGGGCCCACACAGATACGCAGTATTTT
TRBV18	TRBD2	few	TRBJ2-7	CASSPGLAGGFVAYEQYF	TGTGCCAGCTCACCTGGACTAGCGGGAGGATTTGTGGCCTACGAGCAGTACTTC
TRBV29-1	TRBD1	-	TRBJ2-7	CSAHRGPDEQYF	TGCAGCGCCCACAGGGGGCCAGACGAGCAGTACTTC
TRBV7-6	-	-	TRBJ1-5	CASSPDTNQPQHF	TGTGCCAGCAGCCCGGACACAAATCAGCCCCAGCATTTT
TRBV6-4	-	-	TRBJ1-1	CASSDMEGSTEAFF	TGTGCCAGCAGTGACATGGAGGGAAGTACTGAAGCTTTCTTT
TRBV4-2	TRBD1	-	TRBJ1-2	CASSQETGANYGYTF	TGTGCCAGCAGCCAAGAGACAGGGGCGAACTATGGCTACACCTTC
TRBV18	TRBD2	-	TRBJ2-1	CASSPGLADLGGEQFF	TGTGCCAGCTCACCGGGACTAGCGGACTTAGGGGGTGAGCAGTTCTTC
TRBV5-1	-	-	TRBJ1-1	CASTDGGDLRGAFF	TGCGCCAGCACAGACGGCGGGGACCTAAGAGGAGCTTTCTTT
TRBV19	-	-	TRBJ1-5	CASSTGGSQPQHF	TGTGCCAGTAGTACGGGGGGGAGTCAGCCCCAGCATTTT
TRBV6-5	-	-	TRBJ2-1	CASSRGQVSNEQFF	TGTGCCAGCAGCCGAGGGCAGGTCTCCAATGAGCAGTTCTTC
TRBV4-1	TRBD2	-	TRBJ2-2	CASSLTSGNTGELFF	TGCGCCAGCAGCCTAACTAGCGGGAACACCGGGGAGCTGTTTTTT
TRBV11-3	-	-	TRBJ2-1	CASSPQGLGNEQFF	TGTGCCAGCAGCCCCCAGGGATTGGGCAATGAGCAGTTCTTC
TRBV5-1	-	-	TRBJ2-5	CASSLVGAQETQYF	TGCGCCAGCAGCTTGGTTGGAGCCCAAGAGACCCAGTACTTC
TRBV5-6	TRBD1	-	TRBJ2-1	CASSLGAGGRGDEQFF	TGTGCCAGCAGCTTGGGGGCAGGGGGCAGGGGTGATGAGCAGTTCTTC
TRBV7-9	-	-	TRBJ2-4	CASSPEGIGTKNIQYF	TGTGCCAGCAGCCCGGAGGGGATTGGGACCAAAAACATTCAGTACTTC
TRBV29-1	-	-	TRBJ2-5	CSVEWFTATAYF	TGCAGCGTTGAATGGTTCACAGCTACAGCGTACTTC